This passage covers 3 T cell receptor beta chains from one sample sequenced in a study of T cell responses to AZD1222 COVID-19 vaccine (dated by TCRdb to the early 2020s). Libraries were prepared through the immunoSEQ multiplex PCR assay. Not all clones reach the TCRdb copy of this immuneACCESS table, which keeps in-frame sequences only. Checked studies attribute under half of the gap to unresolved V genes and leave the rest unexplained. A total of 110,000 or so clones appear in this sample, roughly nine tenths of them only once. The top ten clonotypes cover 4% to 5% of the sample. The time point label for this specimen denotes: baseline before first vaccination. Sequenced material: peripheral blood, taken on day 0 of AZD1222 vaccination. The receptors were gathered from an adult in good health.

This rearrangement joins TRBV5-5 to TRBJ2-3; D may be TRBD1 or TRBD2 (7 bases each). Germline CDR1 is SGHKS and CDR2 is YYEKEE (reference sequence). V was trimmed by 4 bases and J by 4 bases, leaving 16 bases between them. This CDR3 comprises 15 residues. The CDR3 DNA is TGTGCCAGCAGCCCCAGGGGGGGGAGTCCAGATACGCAGTATTTT. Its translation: CASSPRGGSPDTQYF.

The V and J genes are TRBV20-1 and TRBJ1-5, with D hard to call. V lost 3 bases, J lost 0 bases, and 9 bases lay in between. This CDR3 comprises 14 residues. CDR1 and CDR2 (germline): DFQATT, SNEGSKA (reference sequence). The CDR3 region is CSASRVNSNQPQHF. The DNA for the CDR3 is TGCAGTGCTAGTCGGGTAAATAGCAATCAGCCCCAGCATTTT.

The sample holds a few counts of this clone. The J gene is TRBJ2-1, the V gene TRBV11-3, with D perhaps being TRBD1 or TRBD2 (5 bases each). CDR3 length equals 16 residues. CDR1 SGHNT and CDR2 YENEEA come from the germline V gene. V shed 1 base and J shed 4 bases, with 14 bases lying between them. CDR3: CASSLGRDDPYNEQFF. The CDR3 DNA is TGTGCCAGCAGCTTAGGCCGGGACGACCCATACAATGAGCAGTTCTTC.